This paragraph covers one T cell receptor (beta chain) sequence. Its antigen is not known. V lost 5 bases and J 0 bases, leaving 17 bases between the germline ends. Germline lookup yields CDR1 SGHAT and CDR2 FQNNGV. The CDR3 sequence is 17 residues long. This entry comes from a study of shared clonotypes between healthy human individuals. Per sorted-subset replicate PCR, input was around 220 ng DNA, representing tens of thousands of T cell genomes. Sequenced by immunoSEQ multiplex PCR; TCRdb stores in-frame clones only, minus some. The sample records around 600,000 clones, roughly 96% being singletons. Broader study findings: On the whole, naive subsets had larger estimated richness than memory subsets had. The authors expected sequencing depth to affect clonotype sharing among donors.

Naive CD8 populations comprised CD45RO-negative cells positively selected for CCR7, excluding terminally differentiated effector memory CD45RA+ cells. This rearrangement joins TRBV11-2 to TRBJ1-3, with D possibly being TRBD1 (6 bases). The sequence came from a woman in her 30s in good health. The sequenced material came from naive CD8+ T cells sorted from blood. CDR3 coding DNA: TGTGCCAGCAGCAACCCGACCGGGGGCGGCTCTGGAAACACCATATATTTT. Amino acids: CASSNPTGGGSGNTIYF.